This is a list of T cell receptor beta chains from one sample in a study of blood T cells in healthy people across ages. TCRdb redid the calling of the 5' RACE reads with MiXCR, one entry per CDR3 protein. Here the sample spans around 1,500,000 distinct CDR3 sequences, approximately 30% being singletons. Source material: blood. These receptors were collected from a woman aged 25 to 45 in good health. Each CDR3 is given with its conserved first and last residue. A D gene is named only where the DNA matches it firmly. Rows may omit the clone size; those that give it use once, few, many or a size class.

TRBJ1-5 | TRBV30 | NA | TRBD1 | CAWSARDRGYGQPQHF | TGTGCCTGGAGTGCCCGGGACAGGGGGTACGGTCAGCCCCAGCATTTT
TRBJ2-1 | TRBV20-1 | NA | NA | CSARERAWNEQFF | TGCAGTGCTAGGGAGCGGGCCTGGAATGAGCAGTTCTTC
TRBJ1-1 | TRBV7-2 | NA | NA | CASSFGGFTEAFF | TGTGCCAGCAGCTTCGGGGGGTTCACTGAAGCTTTCTTT
TRBJ1-1 | TRBV29-1 | NA | TRBD1 | CSVEGQLNTEAFF | TGCAGCGTTGAGGGACAGCTGAACACTGAAGCTTTCTTT
TRBJ2-7 | TRBV6-1 | few | NA | CASMYGGREQYF | TGTGCCAGCATGTATGGGGGGCGCGAGCAGTACTTC
TRBJ2-3 | TRBV7-8 | NA | NA | CASSLPGDSTDTQYF | TGTGCCAGCAGCTTACCCGGGGATAGCACAGATACGCAGTATTTT
TRBJ2-5 | TRBV5-1 | many | NA | CASSLWELQETQYF | TGCGCCAGCAGCTTGTGGGAGCTCCAAGAGACCCAGTACTTC
TRBJ1-4 | TRBV5-5 | few | TRBD1 | CASSLAQGAHGEKLFF | TGTGCCAGCAGCTTGGCCCAGGGGGCGCATGGGGAAAAACTGTTTTTT
TRBJ1-2 | TRBV6-1 | many | TRBD1 | CASSADRANLDGYTF | TGTGCCAGCAGTGCGGACAGGGCGAATCTTGATGGCTACACCTTC
TRBJ1-2 | TRBV20-1 | many | NA | CSARDTNYGYTF | TGCAGTGCTCGGGACACCAACTATGGCTACACCTTC
TRBJ2-7 | TRBV20-1 | few | TRBD1 | CSARKGTGTSIFGEQYF | TGCAGTGCTAGAAAGGGGACAGGGACATCAATTTTTGGCGAGCAGTACTTC
TRBJ2-1 | TRBV10-3 | many | TRBD2 | CAISEGGRSSYNEQFF | TGTGCCATCAGTGAGGGCGGGAGGAGCTCCTACAATGAGCAGTTCTTC
TRBJ2-7 | TRBV3-1 | NA | NA | CASSRLLASEQYF | TGTGCCAGCAGCCGTCTACTAGCATCCGAGCAGTACTTC
TRBJ2-3 | TRBV9 | NA | TRBD2 | CASSARPSGGMDTQYF | TGTGCCAGCAGCGCCCGGCCTAGCGGGGGGATGGATACGCAGTATTTT
TRBJ1-1 | TRBV29-1 | once | NA | CSVDSRTEAFF | TGCAGCGTTGATTCGCGCACTGAAGCTTTCTTT
TRBJ2-5 | TRBV7-2 | NA | TRBD1 | CASSKRTGQETQYF | TGTGCCAGCAGCAAACGGACAGGTCAAGAGACCCAGTACTTC
TRBJ2-7 | TRBV19 | many | TRBD2 | CASSINPGGYEQYF | TGTGCCAGTAGTATCAACCCGGGGGGCTACGAGCAGTACTTC
TRBJ2-4 | TRBV11-2 | NA | NA | CASSPDSYGQYF | TGTGCCAGCAGCCCCGACAGTTACGGGCAGTACTTC
TRBJ2-1 | TRBV6-2/TRBV6-3 | NA | NA | CASSYPIRPEQFF | TGTGCCAGCAGTTACCCGATTAGGCCTGAGCAGTTCTTC
TRBJ1-2 | TRBV20-1 | few | NA | CSAKSGMMDYGNTF | TGCAGTGCTAAGTCCGGGATGATGGACTATGGCAACACCTTC
TRBJ1-1 | TRBV12-3/TRBV12-4 | many | NA | CASSLRQGPEAFF | TGTGCCAGCAGTTTAAGGCAGGGCCCTGAAGCTTTCTTT
TRBJ1-2 | TRBV20-1 | few | NA | CSARGGGIHGYTF | TGCAGTGCTAGAGGGGGGGGCATACATGGCTACACCTTC
TRBJ2-1 | TRBV15 | NA | TRBD1 | CATSKDRGRLLGNRFF | TGTGCCACCAGCAAGGACAGGGGTCGACTTTTGGGAAATAGGTTCTTC
TRBJ2-6 | TRBV7-6 | many | NA | CASSSTDVSGANVLTF | TGTGCCAGCAGCTCCACCGACGTGTCTGGGGCCAACGTCCTGACTTTC
TRBJ2-1 | TRBV5-1 | many | NA | CASSFGSVNEQFF | TGCGCCAGCAGCTTCGGGTCGGTCAATGAGCAGTTCTTC
TRBJ2-7 | TRBV6-2/TRBV6-3 | NA | NA | CASSYSVYAQYF | TGTGCCAGCAGTTACTCAGTATACGCGCAGTACTTC
TRBJ1-1 | TRBV10-3 | few | NA | CAIRPRGNTEAFF | TGTGCCATCAGGCCCCGGGGGAACACTGAAGCTTTCTTT
TRBJ2-1 | TRBV5-5 | NA | TRBD2 | CASSLGVGLAGGPWEQFF | TGTGCCAGCAGCTTGGGCGTGGGACTAGCGGGGGGGCCTTGGGAGCAGTTCTTC
TRBJ1-2 | TRBV6-5 | NA | NA | CASSGLRANYGYTF | TGTGCCAGCAGCGGCTTGCGAGCTAACTATGGCTACACCTTC
TRBJ2-1 | TRBV3-1 | many | NA | CASSQDIRDFYNEQFF | TGTGCCAGCAGCCAAGATATTAGGGACTTCTACAATGAGCAGTTCTTC
TRBJ2-7 | TRBV5-1 | NA | NA | CASSSRNLGGGKRTGNYGEQYF | TGCGCCAGCAGCTCGAGGAATCTGGGGGGGGGAAAACGAACAGGGAACTACGGTGAGCAGTACTTC
TRBJ1-2 | TRBV3-1 | NA | NA | CASSSLGHLLNGYTF | TGTGCCAGCAGCTCCCTCGGGCACCTCTTAAATGGCTACACCTTC
TRBJ2-7 | TRBV20-1 | NA | TRBD1 | CSARKAGQGRIYEQYF | TGCAGTGCTAGAAAGGCCGGACAGGGAAGGATCTACGAGCAGTACTTC
TRBJ2-3 | TRBV9 | few | NA | CASSVAGVQASADTQYF | TGTGCCAGCAGCGTAGCGGGCGTCCAAGCATCGGCAGATACGCAGTATTTT
TRBJ2-1 | TRBV7-7 | many | TRBD2 | CASSLGLRGGPNNEQFF | TGTGCCAGCAGCTTAGGGCTGCGGGGGGGCCCGAACAATGAGCAGTTCTTC
TRBJ2-7 | TRBV10-2 | few | TRBD1 | CASSDSVGTGGYEQYF | TGCGCCAGCAGTGATTCAGTCGGGACAGGGGGATACGAGCAGTACTTC
TRBJ2-7 | TRBV12-3/TRBV12-4 | few | TRBD1 | CASSFRGGYYEQYF | TGTGCCAGCAGTTTCAGAGGGGGCTACTACGAGCAGTACTTC
TRBJ2-7 | TRBV21-1 | many | NA | CAPPRYSFSYEQYF | TGTGCCCCCCCAAGGTACAGTTTCTCCTACGAGCAGTACTTC
TRBJ1-5 | TRBV20-1 | NA | NA | CSAGALKEEQPQHF | TGCAGTGCTGGTGCCCTAAAGGAAGAACAGCCCCAGCATTTT
TRBJ2-1 | TRBV29-1 | many | NA | CSPRPGRKDNEQFF | TGCAGCCCCCGCCCGGGACGCAAAGACAATGAGCAGTTCTTC